This paragraph covers one T cell receptor beta chain sequence. The source of the sample is a study of PD-L1 blockade in urothelial cancer. Sampling of each patient yielded between 1 and 8 specimens, collected pretreatment and on-treatment. V was clipped by 5 bases and J by 0 bases; unmatched bases: 5. The CDR3 has 16 residues. Germline CDR1 and CDR2: MNHEY and SMNVEV (reference sequence). Clones were sequenced by immunoSEQ multiplex PCR, and TCRdb holds only the in-frame ones, with some missing. In the table there are 44,000 or so clones, roughly 78% of which are singletons. The sequence was obtained from a man in his 70s with urothelial cancer. The material was PBMCs, obtained around atezolizumab (anti-PD-L1) treatment. The chain is built from TRBV27 and TRBJ2-3, with 10 nucleotides matching TRBD2. The CDR3 sequence: CASSALAGLSTDTQYF. The CDR3 DNA reads as TGTGCCAGCAGTGCACTAGCGGGGCTAAGCACAGATACGCAGTATTTT.